This T cell receptor beta chain was sequenced for a study of blood T cell repertoires in COVID-19. In the authors' workflow: By means of reference gene primer amplification, nucleated cell counts were estimated. Method: immunoSEQ multiplex PCR; TCRdb's copy keeps in-frame clones and lacks some. The V and J calls and the clone size are those of that table, but D and trimming were determined from the DNA. The data show approximately 300,000 clones, about 89% seen once. Germline V lookup: CDR1 SGHRS, CDR2 YFSETQ. The CDR3 extends over 13 amino acids. Trimming took 5 bases from V and 0 from J, leaving 9 bases between them. This clone has only a few counts.

The chain is built from TRBV5-1 and TRBJ2-7; D gene uncertain. The sequence came from a man aged 40-49 years with acute or convalescent COVID-19. Sequenced: peripheral blood. CDR3 protein: CASSSRSSYEQYF. The CDR3 bases are TGCGCCAGCAGTTCCCGGAGCTCCTACGAGCAGTACTTC.